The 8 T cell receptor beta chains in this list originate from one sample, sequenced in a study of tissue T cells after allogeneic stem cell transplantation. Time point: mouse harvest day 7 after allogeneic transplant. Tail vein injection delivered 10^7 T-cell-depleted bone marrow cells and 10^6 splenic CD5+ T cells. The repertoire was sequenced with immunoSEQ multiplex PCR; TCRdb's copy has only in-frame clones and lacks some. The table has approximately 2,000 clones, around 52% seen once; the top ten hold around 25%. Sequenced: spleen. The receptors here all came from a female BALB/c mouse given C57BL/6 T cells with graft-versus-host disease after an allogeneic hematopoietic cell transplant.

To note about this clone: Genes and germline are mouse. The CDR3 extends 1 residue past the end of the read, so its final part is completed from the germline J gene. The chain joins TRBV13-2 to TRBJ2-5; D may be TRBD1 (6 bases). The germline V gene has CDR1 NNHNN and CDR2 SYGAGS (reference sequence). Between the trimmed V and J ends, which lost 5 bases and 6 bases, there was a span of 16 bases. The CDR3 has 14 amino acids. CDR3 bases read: TGTGCCAGCGGGGGAAGAGGGAGGGGGGACACCCAGTAC. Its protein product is CASGGRGRGDTQY. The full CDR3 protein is CASGGRGRGDTQYF.

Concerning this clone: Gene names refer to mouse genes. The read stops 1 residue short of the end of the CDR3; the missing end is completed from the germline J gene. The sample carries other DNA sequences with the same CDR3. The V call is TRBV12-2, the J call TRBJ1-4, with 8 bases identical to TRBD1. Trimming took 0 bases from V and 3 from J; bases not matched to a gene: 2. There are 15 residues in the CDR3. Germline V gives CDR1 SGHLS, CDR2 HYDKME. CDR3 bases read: TGTGCCAGCTCTCTCGGACAGGGTGCCAACGAAAGATTATTT. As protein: CASSLGQGANERLF. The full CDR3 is CASSLGQGANERLFF.

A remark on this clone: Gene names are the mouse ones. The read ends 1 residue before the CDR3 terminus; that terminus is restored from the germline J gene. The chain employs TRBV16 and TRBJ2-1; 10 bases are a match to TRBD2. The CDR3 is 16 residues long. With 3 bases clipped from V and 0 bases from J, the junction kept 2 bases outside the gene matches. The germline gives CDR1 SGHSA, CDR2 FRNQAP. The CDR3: CASSFDWGVNYAEQFF. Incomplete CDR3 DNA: TGTGCAAGCAGCTTCGACTGGGGGGTTAACTATGCTGAGCAGTTC.

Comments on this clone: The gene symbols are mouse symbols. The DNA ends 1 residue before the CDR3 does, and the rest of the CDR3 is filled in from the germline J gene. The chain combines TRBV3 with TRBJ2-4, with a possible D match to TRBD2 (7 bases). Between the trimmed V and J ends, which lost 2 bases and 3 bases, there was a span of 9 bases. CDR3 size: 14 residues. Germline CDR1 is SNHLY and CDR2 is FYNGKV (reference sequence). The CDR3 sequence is CASSLRGGQNTLYF. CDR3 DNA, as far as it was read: TGTGCCAGCAGCTTAAGGGGGGGACAAAACACCTTGTAC.

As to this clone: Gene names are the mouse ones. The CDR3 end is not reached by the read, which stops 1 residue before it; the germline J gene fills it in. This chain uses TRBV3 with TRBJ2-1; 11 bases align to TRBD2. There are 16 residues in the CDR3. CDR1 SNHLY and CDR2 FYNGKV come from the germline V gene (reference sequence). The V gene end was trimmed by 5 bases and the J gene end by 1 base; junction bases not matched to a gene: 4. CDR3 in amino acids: CASSPGLGANYAEQFF. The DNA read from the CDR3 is TGTGCCAGCAGCCCGGGACTGGGGGCGAACTATGCTGAGCAGTTC. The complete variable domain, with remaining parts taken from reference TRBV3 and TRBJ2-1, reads GPKVLQIPSHQIIDMGQMVTLNCDPVSNHLYFYWYKQILGQQMEFLVNFYNGKVMEKSKLFKDQFSVERPDGSYFTLKIQPTALEDSAVYFCASSPGLGANYAEQFFGPGTRLTVL.

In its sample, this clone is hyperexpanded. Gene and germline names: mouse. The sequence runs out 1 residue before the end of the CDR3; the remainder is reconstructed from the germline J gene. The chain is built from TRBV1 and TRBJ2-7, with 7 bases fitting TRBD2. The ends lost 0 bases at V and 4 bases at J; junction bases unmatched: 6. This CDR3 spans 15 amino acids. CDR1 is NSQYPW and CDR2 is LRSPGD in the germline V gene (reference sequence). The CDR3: CTCSADRLGAYEQYF. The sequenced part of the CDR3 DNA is TGCACCTGCAGTGCAGATCGACTGGGAGCTTATGAACAGTAC.

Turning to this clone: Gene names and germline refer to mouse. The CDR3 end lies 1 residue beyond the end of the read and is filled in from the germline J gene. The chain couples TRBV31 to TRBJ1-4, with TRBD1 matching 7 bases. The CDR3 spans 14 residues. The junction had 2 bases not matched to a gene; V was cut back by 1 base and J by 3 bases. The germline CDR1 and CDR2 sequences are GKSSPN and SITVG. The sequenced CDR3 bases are TGTGCCTGGAGTCGGGGGACAGCCAACGAAAGATTATTT. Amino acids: CAWSRGTANERLF. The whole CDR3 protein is CAWSRGTANERLFF.

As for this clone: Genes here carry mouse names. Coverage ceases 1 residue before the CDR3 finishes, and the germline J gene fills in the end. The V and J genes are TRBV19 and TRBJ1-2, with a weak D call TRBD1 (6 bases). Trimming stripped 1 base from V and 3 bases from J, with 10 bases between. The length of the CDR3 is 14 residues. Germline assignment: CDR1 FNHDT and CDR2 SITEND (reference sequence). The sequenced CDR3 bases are TGTGCCAGCAGTATAATGGGGGCCCACTCCGACTACACC. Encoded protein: CASSIMGAHSDYT. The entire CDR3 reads CASSIMGAHSDYTF.